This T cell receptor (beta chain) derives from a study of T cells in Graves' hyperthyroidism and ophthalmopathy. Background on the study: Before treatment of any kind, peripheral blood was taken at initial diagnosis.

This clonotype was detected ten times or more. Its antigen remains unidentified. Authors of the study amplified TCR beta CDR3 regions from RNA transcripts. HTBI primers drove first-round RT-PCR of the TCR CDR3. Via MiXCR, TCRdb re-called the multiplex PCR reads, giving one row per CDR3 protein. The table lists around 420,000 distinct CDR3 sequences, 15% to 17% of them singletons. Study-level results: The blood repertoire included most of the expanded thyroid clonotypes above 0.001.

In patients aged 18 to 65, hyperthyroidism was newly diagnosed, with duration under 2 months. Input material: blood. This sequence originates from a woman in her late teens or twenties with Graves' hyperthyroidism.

The CDR3: CASSLGSPSTDTQYF. The CDR3 bases are TGTGCCAGCAGCTTAGGGTCACCGAGCACAGATACGCAGTATTTT. The rearrangement joins TRBV7-2 to TRBJ2-3; D unresolved. With 1 base removed from V and 0 bases from J, the gap between germline ends came to 8 bases. Germline V gives CDR1 SGHTA, CDR2 FQGNSA. The CDR3 spans 15 residues. The variable domain in full, with the rest retrieved from reference TRBV7-2 and TRBJ2-3, is GAGVSQSPSNKVTEKGKDVELRCDPISGHTALYWYRQSLGQGLEFLIYFQGNSAPDKSGLPSDRFSAERTGGSVSTLTIQRTQQEDSAVYLCASSLGSPSTDTQYFGPGTRLTVL.